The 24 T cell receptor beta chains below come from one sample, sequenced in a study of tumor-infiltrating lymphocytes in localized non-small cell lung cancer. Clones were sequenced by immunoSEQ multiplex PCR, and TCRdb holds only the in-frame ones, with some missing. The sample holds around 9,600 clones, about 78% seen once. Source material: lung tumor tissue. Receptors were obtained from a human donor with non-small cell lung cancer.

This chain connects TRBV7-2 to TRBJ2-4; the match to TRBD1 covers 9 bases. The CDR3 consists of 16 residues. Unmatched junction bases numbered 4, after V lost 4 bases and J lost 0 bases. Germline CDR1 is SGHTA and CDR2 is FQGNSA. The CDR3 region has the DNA TGTGCCAGCAGCTCCAGACAGGGGGGAGCCAAAAACATTCAGTACTTC. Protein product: CASSSRQGGAKNIQYF.

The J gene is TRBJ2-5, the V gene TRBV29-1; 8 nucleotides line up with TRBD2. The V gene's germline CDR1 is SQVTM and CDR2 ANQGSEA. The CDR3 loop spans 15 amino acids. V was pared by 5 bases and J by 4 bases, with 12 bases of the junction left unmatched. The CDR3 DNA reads TGCAGCGTTCGCCCTGCGGGGGGATTAGGAGAGACCCAGTACTTC. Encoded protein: CSVRPAGGLGETQYF.

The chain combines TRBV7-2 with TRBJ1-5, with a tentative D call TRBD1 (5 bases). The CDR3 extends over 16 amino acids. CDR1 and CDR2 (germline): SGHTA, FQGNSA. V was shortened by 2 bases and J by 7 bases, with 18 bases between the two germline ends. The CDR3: CASSLMRPGTGQPQHF. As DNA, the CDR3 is TGTGCCAGCAGCTTAATGCGGCCAGGGACCGGCCAGCCCCAGCATTTT.

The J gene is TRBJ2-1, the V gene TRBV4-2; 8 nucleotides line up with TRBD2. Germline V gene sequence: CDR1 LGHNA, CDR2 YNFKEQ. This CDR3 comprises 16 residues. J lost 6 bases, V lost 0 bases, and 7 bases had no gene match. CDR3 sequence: CASSQEEGGGSNEQFF. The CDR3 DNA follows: TGTGCCAGCAGCCAAGAGGAGGGCGGGGGGTCCAATGAGCAGTTCTTC.

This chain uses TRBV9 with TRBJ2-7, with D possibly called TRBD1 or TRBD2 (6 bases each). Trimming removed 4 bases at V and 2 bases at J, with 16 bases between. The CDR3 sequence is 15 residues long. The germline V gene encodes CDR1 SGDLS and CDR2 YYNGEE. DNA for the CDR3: TGTGCCAGCAGCCTAACCCCGGGGGCACCCTACGAGCAGTACTTC. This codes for CASSLTPGAPYEQYF.

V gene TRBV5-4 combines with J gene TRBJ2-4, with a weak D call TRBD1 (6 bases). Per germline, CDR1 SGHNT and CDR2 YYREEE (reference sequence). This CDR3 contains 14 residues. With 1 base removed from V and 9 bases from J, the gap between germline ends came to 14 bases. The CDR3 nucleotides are TGTGCCAGCAGCTTGTCGACTCCACAGGGCATTCAGTACTTC. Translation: CASSLSTPQGIQYF.

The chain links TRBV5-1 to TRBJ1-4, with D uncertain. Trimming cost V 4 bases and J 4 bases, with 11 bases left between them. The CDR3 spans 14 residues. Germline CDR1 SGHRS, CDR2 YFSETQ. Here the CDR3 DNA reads TGCGCCAGCAGCCCCAAGGAGGGTAATGAAAAACTGTTTTTT. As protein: CASSPKEGNEKLFF.

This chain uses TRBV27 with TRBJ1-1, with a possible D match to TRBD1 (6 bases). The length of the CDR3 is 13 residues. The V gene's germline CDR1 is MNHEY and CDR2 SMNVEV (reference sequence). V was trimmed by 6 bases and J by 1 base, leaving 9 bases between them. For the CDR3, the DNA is TGTGCCAGCAGGAAAGGGGGGAACACTGAAGCTTTCTTT. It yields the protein CASRKGGNTEAFF.

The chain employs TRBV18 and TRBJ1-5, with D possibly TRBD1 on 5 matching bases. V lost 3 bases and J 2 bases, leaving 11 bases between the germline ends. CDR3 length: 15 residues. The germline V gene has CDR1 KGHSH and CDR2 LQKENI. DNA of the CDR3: TGTGCCAGCTCACCGGGCAGGGTAGGCAATCAGCCCCAGCATTTT. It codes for CASSPGRVGNQPQHF.

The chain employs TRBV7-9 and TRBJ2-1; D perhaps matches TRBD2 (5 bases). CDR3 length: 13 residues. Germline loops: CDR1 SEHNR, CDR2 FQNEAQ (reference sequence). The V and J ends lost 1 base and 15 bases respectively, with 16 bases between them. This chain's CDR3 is CASSLGETPRMFF. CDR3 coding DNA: TGTGCCAGCAGCTTAGGGGAGACCCCTAGGATGTTCTTC.

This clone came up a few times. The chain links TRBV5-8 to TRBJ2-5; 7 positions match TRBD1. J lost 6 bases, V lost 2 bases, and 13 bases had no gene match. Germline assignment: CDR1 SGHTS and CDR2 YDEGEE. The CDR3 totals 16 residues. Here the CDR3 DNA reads TGTGCCAGCAGCTTCACTGTAAGAGGGGGCGGAAAGACCCAGTACTTC. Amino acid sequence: CASSFTVRGGGKTQYF.

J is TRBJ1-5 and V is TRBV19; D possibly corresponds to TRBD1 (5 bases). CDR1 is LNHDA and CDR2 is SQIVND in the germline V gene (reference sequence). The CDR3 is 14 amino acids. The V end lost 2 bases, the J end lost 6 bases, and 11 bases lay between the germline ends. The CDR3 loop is CASSIQDNGQPQHF. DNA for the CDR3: TGTGCCAGTAGTATACAGGACAACGGTCAGCCCCAGCATTTT.

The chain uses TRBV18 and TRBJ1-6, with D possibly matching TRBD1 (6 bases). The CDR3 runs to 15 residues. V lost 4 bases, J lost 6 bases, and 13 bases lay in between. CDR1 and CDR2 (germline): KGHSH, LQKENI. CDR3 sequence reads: CASSLGGLPNSPLHF. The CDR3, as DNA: TGTGCCAGCTCACTGGGGGGGCTCCCTAATTCACCCCTCCACTTT.

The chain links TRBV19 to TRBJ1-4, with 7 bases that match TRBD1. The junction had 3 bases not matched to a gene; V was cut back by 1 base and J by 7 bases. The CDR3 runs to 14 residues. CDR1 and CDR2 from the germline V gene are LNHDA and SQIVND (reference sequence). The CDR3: CASSIGGGLEKLFF. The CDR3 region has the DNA TGTGCCAGTAGTATAGGAGGGGGCCTTGAAAAACTGTTTTTT.

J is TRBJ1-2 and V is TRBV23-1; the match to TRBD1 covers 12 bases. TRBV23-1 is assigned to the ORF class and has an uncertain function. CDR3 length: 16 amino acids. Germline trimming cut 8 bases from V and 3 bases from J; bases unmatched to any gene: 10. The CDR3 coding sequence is TGCGCCAGCGGGAAGGGACAGGGGGCGCGTGACTATGGCTACACCTTC. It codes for CASGKGQGARDYGYTF.

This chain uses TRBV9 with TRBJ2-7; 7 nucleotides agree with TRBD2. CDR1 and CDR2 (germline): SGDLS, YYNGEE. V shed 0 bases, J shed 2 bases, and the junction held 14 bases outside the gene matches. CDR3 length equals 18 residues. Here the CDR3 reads CASSVVGGFAGDPYEQYF. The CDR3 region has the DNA TGTGCCAGCAGCGTAGTGGGGGGGTTTGCGGGAGACCCCTACGAGCAGTACTTC.

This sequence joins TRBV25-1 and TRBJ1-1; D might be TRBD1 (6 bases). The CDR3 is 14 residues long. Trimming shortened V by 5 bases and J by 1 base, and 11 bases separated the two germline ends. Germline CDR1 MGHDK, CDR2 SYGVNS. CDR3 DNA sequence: TGTGCCAGCAGTCCCCAGGGGAGGAACACTGAAGCTTTCTTT. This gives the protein CASSPQGRNTEAFF. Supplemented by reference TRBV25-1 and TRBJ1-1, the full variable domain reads EADIYQTPRYLVIGTGKKITLECSQTMGHDKMYWYQQDPGMELHLIHYSYGVNSTEKGDLSSESTVSRIRTEHFPLTLESARPSHTSQYLCASSPQGRNTEAFFGQGTRLTVV.

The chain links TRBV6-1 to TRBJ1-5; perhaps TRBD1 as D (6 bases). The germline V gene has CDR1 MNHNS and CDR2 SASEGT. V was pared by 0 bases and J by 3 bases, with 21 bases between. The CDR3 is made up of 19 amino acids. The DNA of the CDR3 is TGTGCCAGCAGTGAAGCCTCCAGGGGTGGGTTTTTAAACAATCAGCCCCAGCATTTT. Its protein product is CASSEASRGGFLNNQPQHF.

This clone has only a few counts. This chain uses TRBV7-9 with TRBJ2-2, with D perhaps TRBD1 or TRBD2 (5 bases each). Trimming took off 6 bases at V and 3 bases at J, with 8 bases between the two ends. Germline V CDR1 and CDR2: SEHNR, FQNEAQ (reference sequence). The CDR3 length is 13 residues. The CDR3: CASSRDHTGELFF. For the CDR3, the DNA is TGTGCCAGCAGTCGGGACCACACCGGGGAGCTGTTTTTT.

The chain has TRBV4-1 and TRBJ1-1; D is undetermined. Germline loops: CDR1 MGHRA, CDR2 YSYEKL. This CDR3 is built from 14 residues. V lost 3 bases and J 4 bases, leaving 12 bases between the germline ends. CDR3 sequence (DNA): TGCGCCAGCAGCCAGGTCGTGGCGGGCACTGAAGCTTTCTTT. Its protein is CASSQVVAGTEAFF.

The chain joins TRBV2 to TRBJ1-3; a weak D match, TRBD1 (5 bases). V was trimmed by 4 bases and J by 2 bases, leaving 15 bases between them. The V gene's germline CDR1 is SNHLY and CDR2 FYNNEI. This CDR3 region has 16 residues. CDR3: CASSAEGKAAGNTIYF. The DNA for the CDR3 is TGTGCCAGCAGTGCGGAGGGGAAAGCCGCTGGAAACACCATATATTTT.

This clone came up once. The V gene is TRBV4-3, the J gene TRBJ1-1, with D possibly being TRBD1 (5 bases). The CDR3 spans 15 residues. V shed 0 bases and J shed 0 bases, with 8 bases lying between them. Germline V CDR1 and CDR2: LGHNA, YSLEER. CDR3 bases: TGCGCCAGCAGCCAAGATTACAGGCTGAACACTGAAGCTTTCTTT. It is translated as CASSQDYRLNTEAFF.

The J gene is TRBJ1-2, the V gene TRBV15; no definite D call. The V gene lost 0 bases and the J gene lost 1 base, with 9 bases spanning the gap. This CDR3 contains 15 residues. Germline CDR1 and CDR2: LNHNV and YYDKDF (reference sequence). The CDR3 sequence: CATSRELGSNYGYTF. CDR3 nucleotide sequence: TGTGCCACCAGCAGAGAACTTGGAAGTAACTATGGCTACACCTTC.

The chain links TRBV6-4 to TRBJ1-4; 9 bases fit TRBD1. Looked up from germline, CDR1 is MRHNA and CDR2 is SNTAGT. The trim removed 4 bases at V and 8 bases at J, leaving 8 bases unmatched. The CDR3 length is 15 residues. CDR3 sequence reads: CASSVQGALPEKLFF. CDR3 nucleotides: TGTGCCAGCAGTGTACAGGGGGCGCTTCCGGAAAAACTGTTTTTT.